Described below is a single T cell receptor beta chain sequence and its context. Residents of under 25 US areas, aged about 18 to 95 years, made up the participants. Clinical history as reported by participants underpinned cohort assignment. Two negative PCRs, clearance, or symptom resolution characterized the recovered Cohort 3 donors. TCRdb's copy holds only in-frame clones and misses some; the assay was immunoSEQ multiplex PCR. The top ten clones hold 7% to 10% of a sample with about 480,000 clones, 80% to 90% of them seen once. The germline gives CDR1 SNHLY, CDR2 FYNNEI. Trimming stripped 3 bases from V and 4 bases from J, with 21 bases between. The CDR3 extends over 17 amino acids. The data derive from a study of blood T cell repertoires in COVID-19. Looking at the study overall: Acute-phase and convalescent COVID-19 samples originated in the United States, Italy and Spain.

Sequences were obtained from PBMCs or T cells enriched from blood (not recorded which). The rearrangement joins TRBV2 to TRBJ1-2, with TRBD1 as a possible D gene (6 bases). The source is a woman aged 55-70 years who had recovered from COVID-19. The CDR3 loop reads CASSDLGIPEGVYGYTF. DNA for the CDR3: TGTGCCAGCAGTGACCTCGGAATCCCCGAGGGGGTCTATGGCTACACCTTC.